The clone carrying this T cell receptor (beta chain) appeared once. The data were taken from a study of T cell responses to AZD1222 COVID-19 vaccine. Profiling relied on immunoSEQ multiplex PCR, and the TCRdb table lists in-frame clones only, not all of them. The table includes about 130,000 clones, about 90% detected once. The trim removed 6 bases at V and 5 bases at J, leaving 8 bases unmatched. This CDR3 contains 14 residues. Germline values: CDR1 ENHRY, CDR2 SYGVKD. The genes are TRBV10-3 and TRBJ2-5; 8 bases are shared with TRBD2. The receptor comes from an adult in good health. The sequencing used peripheral blood, collected on day 0 of AZD1222 vaccination. The CDR3 loop reads CAIRPGPGGETQYF. The CDR3 DNA reads TGTGCCATCAGGCCAGGGCCGGGGGGGGAGACCCAGTACTTC.